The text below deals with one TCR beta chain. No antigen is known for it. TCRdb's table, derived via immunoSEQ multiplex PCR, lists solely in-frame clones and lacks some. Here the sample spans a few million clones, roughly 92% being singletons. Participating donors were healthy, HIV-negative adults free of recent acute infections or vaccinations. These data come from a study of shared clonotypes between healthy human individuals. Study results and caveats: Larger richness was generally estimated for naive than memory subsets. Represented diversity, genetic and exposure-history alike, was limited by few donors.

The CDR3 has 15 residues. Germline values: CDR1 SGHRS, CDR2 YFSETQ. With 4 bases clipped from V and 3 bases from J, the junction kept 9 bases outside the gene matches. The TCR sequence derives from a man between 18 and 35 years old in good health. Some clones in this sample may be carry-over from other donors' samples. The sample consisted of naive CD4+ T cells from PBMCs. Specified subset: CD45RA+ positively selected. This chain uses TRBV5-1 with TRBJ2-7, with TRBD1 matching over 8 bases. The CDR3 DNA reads TGCGCCAGCAGCCGAGCCGGGACAGGTGACTACGAGCAGTACTTC. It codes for CASSRAGTGDYEQYF. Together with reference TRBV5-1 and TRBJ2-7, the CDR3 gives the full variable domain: KAGVTQTPRYLIKTRGQQVTLSCSPISGHRSVSWYQQTPGQGLQFLFEYFSETQRNKGNFPGRFSGRQFSNSRSEMNVSTLELGDSALYLCASSRAGTGDYEQYFGPGTRLTVT.